The entry below describes one T cell receptor (beta chain). Its antigen remains unidentified. Qualities for individual bases were not recorded, and no much larger clone is one base off. Preparation of the library involved PCR. Reads for this sample came from an Illumina HiSeq 2500. TCR library preparation used molecular barcoding, with unique molecular identifiers applied to normalize quantification of the TCRbeta repertoire. TCRdb handled the public reads itself, with Q25 trimming in fastp and clone calling in MiXCR, and kept productive beta chains. Here each entry gathers all rows of one CDR3 protein and keeps the most common genes and DNA. The sample profile shows about 440,000 distinct CDR3 sequences; 43% of them were found once. 25% to 30% of the sample is in the top ten clones. The sample belongs to a study of T-cell reconstitution after alpha-beta-depleted transplantation in children (dated by TCRdb to about 2016). At the level of the whole study: Using TCR repertoire profiling, the study quantitatively followed how T-cell immune reconstitution unfolded in children after TCRalphabeta/CD19-depleted allogeneic hematopoietic cell transplantation. Study-wide findings and limitations: The apparently early alphabetaT-cell count recovery about two months after transplant was reportedly dependent on only several hundred rapidly expanded clones derived from non-depleted graft cells. The frequencies of hyperexpanded clones fell over the following months, and after one year, T-cell counts and TCRbeta diversity were mostly attributed to newly produced T cells. In some patients, the high TCRbeta diversity seen at day 60 was put down to recipient T cells and intrathymic progenitors that had survived conditioning.

The meaning of the sample's treatment or condition label: allogeneic hematopoietic cell transplantation with graft depleted of TCRalphabeta T cells and CD19 B cells. Transplant recipients were children who received TCRalphabeta/CD19-depleted allogeneic hematopoietic cell grafts. The sample here was PBMCs, taken before TCRalphabeta/CD19-depleted stem cell transplant. The clonotype was recovered from a girl aged 2-10 years with aplastic anemia, due to receive a stem cell transplant.

Here the CDR3 is given as CASSLYVGGPPGELFF. The nucleotide sequence reads TGTGCCAGCAGCTTATATGTGGGAGGGCCCCCCGGGGAGCTGTTTTTT. This chain is built from TRBV7-3 and TRBJ2-2; the central 7 bases match TRBD2. The germline V gene supplies CDR1 SGHTA and CDR2 FQGTGA. Spanning cysteine to phenylalanine, the CDR3 consists of 16 amino acids. The CDR3 DNA has 48 bases and is translated from base 1. V and J are trimmed by 2 bases and 6 bases, and the gene matches miss 9 bases of the junction.